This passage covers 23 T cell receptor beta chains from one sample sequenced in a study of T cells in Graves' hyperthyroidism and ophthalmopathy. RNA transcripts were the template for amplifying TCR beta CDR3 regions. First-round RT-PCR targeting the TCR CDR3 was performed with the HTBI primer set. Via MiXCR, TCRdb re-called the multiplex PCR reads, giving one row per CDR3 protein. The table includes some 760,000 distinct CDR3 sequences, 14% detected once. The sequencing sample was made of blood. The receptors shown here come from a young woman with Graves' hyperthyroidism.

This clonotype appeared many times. The CDR3 sequence is CASSLFGGLRETQYF. In nucleotides, the CDR3 is TGTGCCAGCAGCTTATTCGGGGGCCTGAGGGAGACCCAGTACTTC. The V call is TRBV7-9, the J call TRBJ2-5, with D perhaps TRBD1 or TRBD2 (6 bases each). Germline V gene lookup returns CDR1 SEHNR and CDR2 FQNEAQ (reference sequence). Trimming cost V 2 bases and J 5 bases, with 15 bases left between them. The CDR3 has 15 residues.

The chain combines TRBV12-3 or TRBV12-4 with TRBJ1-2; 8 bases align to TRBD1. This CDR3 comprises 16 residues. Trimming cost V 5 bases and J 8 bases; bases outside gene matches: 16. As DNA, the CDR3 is TGTGCCAGCAGTGAGTCAGGACAGGGTTCCATTCGAGGCTACACCTTC. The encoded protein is CASSESGQGSIRGYTF.

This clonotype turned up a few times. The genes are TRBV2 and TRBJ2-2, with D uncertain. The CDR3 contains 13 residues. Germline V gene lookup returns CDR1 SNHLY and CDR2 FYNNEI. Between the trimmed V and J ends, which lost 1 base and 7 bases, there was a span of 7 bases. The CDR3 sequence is CASSEVGSGELFF. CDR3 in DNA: TGTGCCAGCAGTGAAGTGGGTAGCGGGGAGCTGTTTTTT.

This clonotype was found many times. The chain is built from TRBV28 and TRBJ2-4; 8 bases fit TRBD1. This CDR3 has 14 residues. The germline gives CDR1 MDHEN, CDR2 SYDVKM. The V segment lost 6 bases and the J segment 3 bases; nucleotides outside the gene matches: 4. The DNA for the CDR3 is TGTGCCAGCAGACAGGGGGGCGGCAAAAACATTCAGTACTTC. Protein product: CASRQGGGKNIQYF.

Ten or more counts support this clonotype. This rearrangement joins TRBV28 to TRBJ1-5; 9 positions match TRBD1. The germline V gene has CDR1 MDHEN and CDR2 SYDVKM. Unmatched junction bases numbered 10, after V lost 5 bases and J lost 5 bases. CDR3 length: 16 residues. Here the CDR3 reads CASSPGTGKTDQPQHF. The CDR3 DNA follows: TGTGCCAGCAGTCCCGGGACAGGGAAAACCGATCAGCCCCAGCATTTT.

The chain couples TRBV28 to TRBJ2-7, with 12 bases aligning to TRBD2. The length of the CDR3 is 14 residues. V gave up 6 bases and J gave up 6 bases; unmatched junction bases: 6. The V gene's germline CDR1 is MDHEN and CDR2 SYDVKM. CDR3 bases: TGTGCCAGCAGGGCCGGACTAGCGGGAACCGAGCAGTACTTC. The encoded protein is CASRAGLAGTEQYF.

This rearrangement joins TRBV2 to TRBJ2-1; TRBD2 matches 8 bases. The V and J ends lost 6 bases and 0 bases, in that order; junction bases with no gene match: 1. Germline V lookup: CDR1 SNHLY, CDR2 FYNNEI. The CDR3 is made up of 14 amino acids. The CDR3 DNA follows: TGTGCCAGCAGGACTAGCGCCTCCTACAATGAGCAGTTCTTC. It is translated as CASRTSASYNEQFF. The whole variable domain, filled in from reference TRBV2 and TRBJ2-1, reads EPEVTQTPSHQVTQMGQEVILRCVPISNHLYFYWYRQILGQKVEFLVSFYNNEISEKSEIFDDQFSVERPDGSNFTLKIRSTKLEDSAMYFCASRTSASYNEQFFGPGTRLTVL.

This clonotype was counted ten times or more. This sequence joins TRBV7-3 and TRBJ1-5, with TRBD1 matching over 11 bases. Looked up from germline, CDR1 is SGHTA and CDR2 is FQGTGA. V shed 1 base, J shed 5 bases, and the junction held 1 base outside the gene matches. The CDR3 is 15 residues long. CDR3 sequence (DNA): TGTGCCAGCAGCTTAAGGACAGGGGGCGATCAGCCCCAGCATTTT. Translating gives CASSLRTGGDQPQHF. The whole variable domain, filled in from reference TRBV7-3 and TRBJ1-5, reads GAGVSQTPSNKVTEKGKYVELRCDPISGHTALYWYRQSLGQGPEFLIYFQGTGAADDSGLPNDRFFAVRPEGSVSTLKIQRTERGDSAVYLCASSLRTGGDQPQHFGDGTRLSIL.

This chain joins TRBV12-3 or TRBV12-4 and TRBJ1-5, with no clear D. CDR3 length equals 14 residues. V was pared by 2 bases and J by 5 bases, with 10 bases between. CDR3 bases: TGTGCCAGCAGTTTACGGGAGAACGATCAGCCCCAGCATTTT. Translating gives CASSLRENDQPQHF.

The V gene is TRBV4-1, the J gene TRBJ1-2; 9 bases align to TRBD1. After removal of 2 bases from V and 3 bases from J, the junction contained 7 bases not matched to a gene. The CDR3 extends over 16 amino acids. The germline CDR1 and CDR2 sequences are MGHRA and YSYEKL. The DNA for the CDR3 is TGCGCCAGCAGCCAACCCACAGGGGGCTCGCACTATGGCTACACCTTC. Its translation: CASSQPTGGSHYGYTF.

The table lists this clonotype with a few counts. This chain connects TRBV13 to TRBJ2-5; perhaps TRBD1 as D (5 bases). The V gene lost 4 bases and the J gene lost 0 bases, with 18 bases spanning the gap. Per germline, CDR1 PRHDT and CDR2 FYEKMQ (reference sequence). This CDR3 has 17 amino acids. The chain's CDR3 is CASSSFLKGPYQETQYF. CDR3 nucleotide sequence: TGTGCCAGCAGCTCATTCCTTAAGGGGCCGTACCAAGAGACCCAGTACTTC.

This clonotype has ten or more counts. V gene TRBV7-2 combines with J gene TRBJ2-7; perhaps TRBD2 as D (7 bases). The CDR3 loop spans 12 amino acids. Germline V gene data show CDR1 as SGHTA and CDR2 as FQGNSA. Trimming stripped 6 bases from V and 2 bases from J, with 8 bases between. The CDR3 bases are TGTGCCAGCAGAGGGGGGGCCTACGAGCAGTACTTC. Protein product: CASRGGAYEQYF.

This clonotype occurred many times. CDR3 loop: CASSPAGTGQQPQHF. CDR3 sequence (DNA): TGTGCCAGCAGCCCCGCGGGGACAGGGCAACAGCCCCAGCATTTT. The chain couples TRBV12-3 or TRBV12-4 to TRBJ1-5, with 9 nucleotides matching TRBD1. The CDR3 contains 15 residues. J was trimmed by 7 bases and V by 6 bases; bases with no gene match: 10.

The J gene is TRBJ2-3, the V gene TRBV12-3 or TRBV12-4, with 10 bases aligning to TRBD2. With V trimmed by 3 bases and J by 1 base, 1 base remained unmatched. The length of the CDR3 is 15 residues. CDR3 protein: CASSFLAGGTDTQYF. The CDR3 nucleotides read TGTGCCAGCAGTTTTCTAGCGGGAGGCACAGATACGCAGTATTTT.

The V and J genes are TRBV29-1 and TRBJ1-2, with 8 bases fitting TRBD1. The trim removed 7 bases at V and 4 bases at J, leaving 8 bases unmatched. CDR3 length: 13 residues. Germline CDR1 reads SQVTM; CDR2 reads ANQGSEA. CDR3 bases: TGCAGCGCGCAGGACAGGGCTGGCTATGGCTACACCTTC. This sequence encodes CSAQDRAGYGYTF.

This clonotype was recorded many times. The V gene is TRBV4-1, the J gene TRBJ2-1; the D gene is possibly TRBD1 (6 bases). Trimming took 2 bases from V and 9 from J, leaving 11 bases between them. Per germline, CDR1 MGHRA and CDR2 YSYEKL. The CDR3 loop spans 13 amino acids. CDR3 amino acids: CASSQTGFAEQFF. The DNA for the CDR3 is TGCGCCAGCAGCCAAACAGGGTTTGCTGAGCAGTTCTTC.

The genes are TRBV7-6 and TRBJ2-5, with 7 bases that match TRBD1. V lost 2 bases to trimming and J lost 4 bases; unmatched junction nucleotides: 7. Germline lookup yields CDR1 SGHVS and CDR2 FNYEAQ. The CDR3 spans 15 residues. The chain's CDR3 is CASSLPGTDRETQYF. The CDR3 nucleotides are TGTGCCAGCAGCTTACCCGGGACAGACCGAGAGACCCAGTACTTC.

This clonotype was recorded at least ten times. CDR3 amino acids: CAWRLGETQYF. CDR3 coding DNA: TGTGCCTGGAGGTTGGGAGAGACCCAGTACTTC. V gene TRBV30 combines with J gene TRBJ2-5; D gene unclear. The germline V and J ends were trimmed by 3 bases and 4 bases, with 6 bases remaining between them. This CDR3 is built from 11 residues. Germline assignment: CDR1 GTSNPN and CDR2 SVGIG (reference sequence).

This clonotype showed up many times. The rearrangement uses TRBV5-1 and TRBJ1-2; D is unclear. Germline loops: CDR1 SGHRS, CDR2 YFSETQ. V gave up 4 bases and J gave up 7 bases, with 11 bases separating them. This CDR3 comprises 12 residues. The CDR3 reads CASSPEGSGYTF. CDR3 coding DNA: TGCGCCAGCAGCCCCGAAGGGAGTGGCTACACCTTC.

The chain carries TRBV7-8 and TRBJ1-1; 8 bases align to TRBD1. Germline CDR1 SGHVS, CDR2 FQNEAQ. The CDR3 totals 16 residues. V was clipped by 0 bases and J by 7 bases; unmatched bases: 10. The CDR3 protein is CASSLAGAGGNDEAFF. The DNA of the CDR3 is TGTGCCAGCAGCTTAGCCGGGGCAGGGGGCAACGATGAAGCTTTCTTT.

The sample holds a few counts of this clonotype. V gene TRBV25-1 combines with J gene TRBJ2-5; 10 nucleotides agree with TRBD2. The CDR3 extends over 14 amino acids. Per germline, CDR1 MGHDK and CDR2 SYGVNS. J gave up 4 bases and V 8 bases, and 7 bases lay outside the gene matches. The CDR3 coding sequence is TGTGCCAGCGGGAGAGCGGGAGGGGGAGAGACCCAGTACTTC. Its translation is CASGRAGGGETQYF.

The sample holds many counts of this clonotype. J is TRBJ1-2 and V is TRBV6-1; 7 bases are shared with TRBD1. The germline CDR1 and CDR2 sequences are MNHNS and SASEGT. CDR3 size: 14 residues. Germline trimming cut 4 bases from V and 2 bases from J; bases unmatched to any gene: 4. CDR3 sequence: CASSARDRNYGYTF. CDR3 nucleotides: TGTGCCAGCAGTGCCCGGGACAGAAACTATGGCTACACCTTC.

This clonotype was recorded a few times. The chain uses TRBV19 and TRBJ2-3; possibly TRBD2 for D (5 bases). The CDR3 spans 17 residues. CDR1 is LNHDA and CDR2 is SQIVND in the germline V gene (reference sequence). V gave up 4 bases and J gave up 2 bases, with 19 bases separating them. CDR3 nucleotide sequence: TGTGCCAGTAGTAAGGGTACCAGCGGAAGATACACAGATACGCAGTATTTT. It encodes CASSKGTSGRYTDTQYF.